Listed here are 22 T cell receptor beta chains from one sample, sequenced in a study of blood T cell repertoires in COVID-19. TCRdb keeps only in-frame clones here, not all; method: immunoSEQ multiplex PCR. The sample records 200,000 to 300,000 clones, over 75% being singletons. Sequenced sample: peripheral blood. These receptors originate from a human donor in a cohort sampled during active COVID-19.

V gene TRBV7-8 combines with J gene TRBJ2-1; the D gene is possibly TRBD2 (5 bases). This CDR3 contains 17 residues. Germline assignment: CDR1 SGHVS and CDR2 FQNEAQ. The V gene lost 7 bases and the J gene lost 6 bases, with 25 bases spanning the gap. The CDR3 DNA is TGTGCCAGCACCCTCCGGGGTGGAACATCGGGCGGCAATGAGCAGTTCTTC. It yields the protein CASTLRGGTSGGNEQFF. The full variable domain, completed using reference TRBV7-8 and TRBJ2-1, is GAGVSQSPRYKVAKRGQDVALRCDPISGHVSLFWYQQALGQGPEFLTYFQNEAQLDKSGLPSDRFFAERPEGSVSTLKIQRTQQEDSAVYLCASTLRGGTSGGNEQFFGPGTRLTVL.

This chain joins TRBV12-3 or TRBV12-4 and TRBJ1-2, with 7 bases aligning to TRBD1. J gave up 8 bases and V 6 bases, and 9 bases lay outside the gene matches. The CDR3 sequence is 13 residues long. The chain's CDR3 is CASRPNRGIGYTF. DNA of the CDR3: TGTGCCAGCAGGCCGAACAGGGGTATAGGCTACACCTTC.

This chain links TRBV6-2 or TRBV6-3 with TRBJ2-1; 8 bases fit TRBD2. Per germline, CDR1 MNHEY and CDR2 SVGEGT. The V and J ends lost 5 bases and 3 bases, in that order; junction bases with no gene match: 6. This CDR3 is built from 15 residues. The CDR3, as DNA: TGTGCCAGCAGTCATAGGACTAGCATCTACAATGAGCAGTTCTTC. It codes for CASSHRTSIYNEQFF.

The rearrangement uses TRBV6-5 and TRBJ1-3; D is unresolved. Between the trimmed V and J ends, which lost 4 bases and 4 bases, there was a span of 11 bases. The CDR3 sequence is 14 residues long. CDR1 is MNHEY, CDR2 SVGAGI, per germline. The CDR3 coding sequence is TGTGCCAGCAGTTTTGGGCTATCGGGAAACACCATATATTTT. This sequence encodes CASSFGLSGNTIYF.

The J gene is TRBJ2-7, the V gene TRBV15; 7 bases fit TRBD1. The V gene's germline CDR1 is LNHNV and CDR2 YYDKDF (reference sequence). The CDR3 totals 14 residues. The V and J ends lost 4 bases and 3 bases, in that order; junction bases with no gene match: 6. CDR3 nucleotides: TGTGCCACCAGCACAGACAGGGAAGTCTACGAGCAGTACTTC. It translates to CATSTDREVYEQYF. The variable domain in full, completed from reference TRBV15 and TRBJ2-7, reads DAMVIQNPRYQVTQFGKPVTLSCSQTLNHNVMYWYQQKSSQAPKLLFHYYDKDFNNEADTPDNFQSRRPNTSFCFLDIRSPGLGDTAMYLCATSTDREVYEQYFGPGTRLTVT.

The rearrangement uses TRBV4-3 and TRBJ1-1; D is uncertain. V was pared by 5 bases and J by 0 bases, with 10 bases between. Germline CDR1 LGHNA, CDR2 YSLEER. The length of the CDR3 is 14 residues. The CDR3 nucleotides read TGCGCCAGCAGCGGGCAGCCAATGAACACTGAAGCTTTCTTT. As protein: CASSGQPMNTEAFF.

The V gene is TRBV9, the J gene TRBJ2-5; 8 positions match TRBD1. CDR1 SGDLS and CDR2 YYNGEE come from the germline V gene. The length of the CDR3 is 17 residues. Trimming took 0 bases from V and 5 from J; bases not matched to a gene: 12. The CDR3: CASSVEFGAGGFETQYF. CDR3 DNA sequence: TGTGCCAGCAGCGTAGAGTTCGGGGCAGGGGGCTTTGAGACCCAGTACTTC.

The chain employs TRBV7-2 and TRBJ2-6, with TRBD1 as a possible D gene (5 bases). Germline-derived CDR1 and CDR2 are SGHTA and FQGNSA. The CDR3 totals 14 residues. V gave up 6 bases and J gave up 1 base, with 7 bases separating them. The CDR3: CASSSGSGANVLTF. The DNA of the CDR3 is TGTGCCAGCAGTTCAGGGTCTGGGGCCAACGTCCTGACTTTC.

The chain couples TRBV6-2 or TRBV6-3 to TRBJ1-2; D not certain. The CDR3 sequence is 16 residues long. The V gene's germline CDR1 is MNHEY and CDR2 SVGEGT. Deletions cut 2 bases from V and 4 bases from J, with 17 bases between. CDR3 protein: CASSYGYLPSGYGYTF. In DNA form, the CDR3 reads TGTGCCAGCAGTTACGGGTACCTACCCAGCGGCTATGGCTACACCTTC.

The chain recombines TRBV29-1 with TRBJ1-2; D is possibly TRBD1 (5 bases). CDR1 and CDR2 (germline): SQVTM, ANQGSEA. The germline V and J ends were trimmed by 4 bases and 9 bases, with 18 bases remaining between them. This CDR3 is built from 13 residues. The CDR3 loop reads CSVAHPGGISYTF. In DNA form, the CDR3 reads TGCAGCGTTGCTCATCCGGGGGGTATCAGCTACACCTTC. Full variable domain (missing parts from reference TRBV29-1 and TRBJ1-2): SAVISQKPSRDICQRGTSLTIQCQVDSQVTMMFWYRQQPGQSLTLIATANQGSEATYESGFVIDKFPISRPNLTFSTLTVSNMSPEDSSIYLCSVAHPGGISYTFGSGTRLTVV.

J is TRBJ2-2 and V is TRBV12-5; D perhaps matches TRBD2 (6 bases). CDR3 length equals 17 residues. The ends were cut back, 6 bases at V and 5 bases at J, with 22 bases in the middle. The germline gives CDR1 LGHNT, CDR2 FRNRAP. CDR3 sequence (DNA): TGTGCTAGTGGCCCAACGTGGGGAGTAGCGGCAACCGGGGAGCTGTTTTTT. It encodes CASGPTWGVAATGELFF. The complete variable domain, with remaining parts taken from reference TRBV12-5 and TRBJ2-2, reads DARVTQTPRHKVTEMGQEVTMRCQPILGHNTVFWYRQTMMQGLELLAYFRNRAPLDDSGMPKDRFSAEMPDATLATLKIQPSEPRDSAVYFCASGPTWGVAATGELFFGEGSRLTVL.

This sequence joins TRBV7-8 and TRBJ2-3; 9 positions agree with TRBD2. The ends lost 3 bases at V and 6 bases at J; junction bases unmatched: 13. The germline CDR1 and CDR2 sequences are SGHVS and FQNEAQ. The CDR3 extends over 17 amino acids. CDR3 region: CASSFSSGGGGPDTQYF. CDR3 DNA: TGTGCCAGCAGCTTTAGTTCCGGCGGGGGGGGCCCGGATACGCAGTATTTT.

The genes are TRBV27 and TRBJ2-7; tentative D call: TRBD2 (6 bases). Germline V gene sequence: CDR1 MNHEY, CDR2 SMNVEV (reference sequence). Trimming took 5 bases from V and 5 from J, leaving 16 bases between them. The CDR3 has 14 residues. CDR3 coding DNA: TGTGCCAGCAGTACCCGACGGGAGTTAAACGAGCAGTACTTC. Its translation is CASSTRRELNEQYF.

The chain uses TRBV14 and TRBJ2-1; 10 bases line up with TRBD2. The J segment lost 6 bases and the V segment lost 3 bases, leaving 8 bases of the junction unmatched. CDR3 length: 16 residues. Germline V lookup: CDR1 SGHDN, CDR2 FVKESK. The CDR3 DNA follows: TGTGCCAGCAGCCATATAGCGGGAGGAACGGTCAATGAGCAGTTCTTC. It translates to CASSHIAGGTVNEQFF. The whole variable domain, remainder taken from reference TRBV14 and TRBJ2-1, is EAGVTQFPSHSVIEKGQTVTLRCDPISGHDNLYWYRRVMGKEIKFLLHFVKESKQDESGMPNNRFLAERTGGTYSTLKVQPAELEDSGVYFCASSHIAGGTVNEQFFGPGTRLTVL.

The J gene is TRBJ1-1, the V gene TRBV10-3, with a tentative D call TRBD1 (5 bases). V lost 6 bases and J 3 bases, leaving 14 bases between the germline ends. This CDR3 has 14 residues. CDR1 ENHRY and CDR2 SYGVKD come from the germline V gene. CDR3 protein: CAIRSTEKDTEAFF. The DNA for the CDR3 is TGTGCCATCAGATCGACAGAGAAAGACACTGAAGCTTTCTTT.

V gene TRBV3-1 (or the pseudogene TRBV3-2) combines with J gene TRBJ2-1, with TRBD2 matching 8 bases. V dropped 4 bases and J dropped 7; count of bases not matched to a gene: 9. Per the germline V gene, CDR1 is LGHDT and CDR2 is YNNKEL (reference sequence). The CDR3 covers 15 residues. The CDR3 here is CASSLSGVGKNEQFF. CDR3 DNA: TGTGCCAGCAGCCTTAGCGGGGTGGGGAAGAATGAGCAGTTCTTC.

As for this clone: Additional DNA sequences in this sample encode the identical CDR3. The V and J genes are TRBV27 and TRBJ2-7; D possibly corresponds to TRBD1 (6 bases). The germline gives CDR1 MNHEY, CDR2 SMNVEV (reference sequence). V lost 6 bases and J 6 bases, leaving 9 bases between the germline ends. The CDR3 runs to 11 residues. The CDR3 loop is CASRLRGEQYF. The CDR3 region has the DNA TGTGCCAGCAGACTCAGGGGCGAGCAGTACTTC.

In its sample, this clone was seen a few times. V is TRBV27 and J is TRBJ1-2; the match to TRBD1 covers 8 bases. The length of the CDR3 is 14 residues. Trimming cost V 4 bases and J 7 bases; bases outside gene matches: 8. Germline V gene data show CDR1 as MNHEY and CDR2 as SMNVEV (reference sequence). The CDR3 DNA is TGTGCCAGCAGTTCTGTCCAGGGGGCAGTTGGCTACACCTTC. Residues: CASSSVQGAVGYTF.

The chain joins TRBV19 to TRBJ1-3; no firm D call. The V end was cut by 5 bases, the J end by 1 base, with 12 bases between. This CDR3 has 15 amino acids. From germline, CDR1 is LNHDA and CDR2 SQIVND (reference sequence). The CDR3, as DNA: TGTGCCAGTAGTGAACAGTTTAAATCTGGAAACACCATATATTTT. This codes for CASSEQFKSGNTIYF.

This CDR3 is CASNPTGIYSNQPQHF. CDR3 DNA: TGTGCCAGTAACCCGACAGGAATCTATAGCAATCAGCCCCAGCATTTT. The V and J genes are TRBV19 and TRBJ1-5, with D perhaps matching TRBD1 (6 bases). This CDR3 has 16 residues. Per germline, CDR1 LNHDA and CDR2 SQIVND (reference sequence). V was shortened by 7 bases and J by 0 bases, with 16 bases between the two germline ends.

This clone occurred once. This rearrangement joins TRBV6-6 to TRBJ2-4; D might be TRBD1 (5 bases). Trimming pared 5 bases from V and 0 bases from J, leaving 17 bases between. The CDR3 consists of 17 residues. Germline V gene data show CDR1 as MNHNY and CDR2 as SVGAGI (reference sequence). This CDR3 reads CASSPADSDRAKNIQYF. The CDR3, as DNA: TGTGCCAGCAGTCCAGCTGACAGCGACAGAGCCAAAAACATTCAGTACTTC.

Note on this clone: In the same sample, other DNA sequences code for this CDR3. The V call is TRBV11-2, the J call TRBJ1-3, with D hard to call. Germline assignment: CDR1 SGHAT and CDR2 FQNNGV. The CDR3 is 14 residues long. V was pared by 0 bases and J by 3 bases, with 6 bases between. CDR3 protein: CASSLDRVGNTIYF. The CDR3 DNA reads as TGTGCCAGCAGCTTAGATCGGGTTGGAAACACCATATATTTT.